This paragraph reports one TCR beta chain. These data are taken from a study of technical replicates of blood from several donors. Sequencing was performed with immunoSEQ multiplex PCR; in TCRdb, only in-frame clones are kept and a portion is missing. Of some 15,000 clones listed, roughly nine tenths are singletons. The ends were cut back, 4 bases at V and 5 bases at J, with 16 bases in the middle. Germline V gene lookup returns CDR1 SGHKS and CDR2 YYEKEE (reference sequence). The CDR3 has 15 amino acids. The J gene is TRBJ1-3, the V gene TRBV5-5; tentatively, D is TRBD1 (5 bases). Sequenced: PBMCs. This sequence was found in a human donor in good health. CDR3 amino acids: CASSVGGGSRNTIYF. The CDR3 coding sequence is TGTGCCAGCAGCGTGGGGGGGGGTTCTCGAAACACCATATATTTT.